The present entry profiles one T cell receptor (beta chain) with its context. It lacks a known antigen. Base qualities are not at hand, and no much larger clone is one base apart. This specimen belongs to a study of blood T cell repertoires in COVID-19 (dated by TCRdb to about 2020). For context, the study as a whole: The collaborator samples originated in the United States, Italy and Spain and spanned the acute and convalescent phases of COVID-19. Samples came from the ongoing ImmuneRACE study (first 160 participants) plus 1,254 subjects from 6 global collaborators. Deeply sampled blood TCRbeta repertoires from subjects exposed to, actively infected with, or recovered from COVID-19 were included in the dataset. The repertoires were released in a freely available public database meant as a resource for research on the immune response to SARS-CoV-2. Sample metadata almost always included a de-identified subject ID, COVID-19 status, age in years and sex. The prospective study material was composed of cDNA or gDNA derived from T cells, B-cell-depleted T cells, or PBMCs. Where HLA class I and class II types were available, the types were taken from metadata supplied by the sample provider, not from assay-based typing.

Study-wide conclusions, independent of this receptor: The amount of clinical and demographic metadata varied by source and participant and was provided uncurated.

Participants in the prospective study were aged roughly 18 to 100 years, lived in about two dozen United States geographic areas, and enrolled through a virtual design. In the prospective study, participants were assigned to cohorts based on the clinical history participants reported in a screening survey and a study questionnaire. Recovered participants in ImmuneRACE Cohort 3 were defined as having two consecutive negative NP/OP PCR tests, clearance from a healthcare professional, or resolution of symptoms. In the prospective study, mobile phlebotomists collected whole blood, serum and a nasopharyngeal or oropharyngeal swab from each participant. Over a roughly 2-month period, participants in the prospective study had the option of providing additional blood draws and questionnaires. Before DNA extraction, blood samples from the prospective study were shipped at room temperature or frozen. V has 5 bases trimmed and J has 2 bases trimmed; junction bases matching no gene number 9. As encoded in the germline V gene, CDR1 is SGHRS while CDR2 is YFSETQ. From its cysteine to its phenylalanine, the CDR3 spans 15 amino acids. The only DNA kept is the CDR3, 45 bases in frame from the first base.

TCRbeta CDR3 regions were amplified from genomic DNA using the immunoSEQ Assay, a bias-controlled multiplex PCR. Regarding the original processing steps: Nucleated cell counts per sample were estimated from amplification of reference gene primers within the assay. To quantify the absolute abundance of each unique TCRbeta CDR3 rearrangement, sequence reads were collapsed and filtered. For each sample, productive Simpson clonality was calculated by taking the square root of Simpson's diversity index across productive rearrangements. TCRdb obtained this table from immuneACCESS and retained in-frame rearrangements with V and J assigned. These tables miss some clones; where compared with another copy, unresolved V genes account for less than half of the shortfall, and the remainder is unexplained. V and J calls plus clone size are reproduced from that table; the DNA served to infer D and trimming. For this sample there are some 170,000 clones; around 80% appear just once. The biggest ten clones account for roughly 15% of the sample.

The V and J segments used are TRBV5-1 and TRBJ1-2; TRBD1 fits 7 bases in the junction. The TCR sequence derives from a man in his fifties or sixties who had recovered from COVID-19. Sequencing was carried out using PBMCs or T cells enriched from blood (not recorded which). The CDR3 in this case is CASREQTGPNYGYTF. DNA sequence: TGCGCCAGCAGGGAACAGACAGGGCCCAACTATGGCTACACCTTC.